This TCR beta chain was obtained from a study of regulatory T cells in long-lasting Graves disease. About the research overall: The study enrolled newly diagnosed Graves' patients on antithyroid drugs under 3 months.

Of note for this clonotype: A far larger clone is a single base away, which makes a read error likely.

Time point denoted: newly diagnosed GD, antithyroid drugs for less than 3 months. From PBMCs, RNA was extracted and then used to make the TCR library. Researchers made TCR beta libraries by using iRepertoire HTBI primers and running Arm-PCR on CDR3 regions. In TCRdb, the multiplex PCR reads were re-called with MiXCR into one record per CDR3 protein. The profile covers roughly 420,000 distinct CDR3 sequences, with around 15% appearing a single time and about 10% taken by the ten largest. The CDR3 contains 12 residues. The same data also contributed to another study, on T cells in Graves' hyperthyroidism and ophthalmopathy. That work adds: HTBI primers were employed in a first-round RT-PCR of the TCR CDR3.

The starting material was peripheral blood mononuclear cells (PBMCs), obtained at new diagnosis, from a patient treated with antithyroid drugs. This chain joins TRBV12-3 or TRBV12-4 and TRBJ2-3, with 8 bases lining up with TRBD1. The DNA end is more similar to TRBJ2-7, so the J call may be wrong. The sequence came from a woman in her twenties or thirties with Graves disease. The CDR3 nucleotides read TGTGCCAGCAGACGGACAGGGTGCGAGCAGTACTTC. It translates to CASRRTGCEQYF.